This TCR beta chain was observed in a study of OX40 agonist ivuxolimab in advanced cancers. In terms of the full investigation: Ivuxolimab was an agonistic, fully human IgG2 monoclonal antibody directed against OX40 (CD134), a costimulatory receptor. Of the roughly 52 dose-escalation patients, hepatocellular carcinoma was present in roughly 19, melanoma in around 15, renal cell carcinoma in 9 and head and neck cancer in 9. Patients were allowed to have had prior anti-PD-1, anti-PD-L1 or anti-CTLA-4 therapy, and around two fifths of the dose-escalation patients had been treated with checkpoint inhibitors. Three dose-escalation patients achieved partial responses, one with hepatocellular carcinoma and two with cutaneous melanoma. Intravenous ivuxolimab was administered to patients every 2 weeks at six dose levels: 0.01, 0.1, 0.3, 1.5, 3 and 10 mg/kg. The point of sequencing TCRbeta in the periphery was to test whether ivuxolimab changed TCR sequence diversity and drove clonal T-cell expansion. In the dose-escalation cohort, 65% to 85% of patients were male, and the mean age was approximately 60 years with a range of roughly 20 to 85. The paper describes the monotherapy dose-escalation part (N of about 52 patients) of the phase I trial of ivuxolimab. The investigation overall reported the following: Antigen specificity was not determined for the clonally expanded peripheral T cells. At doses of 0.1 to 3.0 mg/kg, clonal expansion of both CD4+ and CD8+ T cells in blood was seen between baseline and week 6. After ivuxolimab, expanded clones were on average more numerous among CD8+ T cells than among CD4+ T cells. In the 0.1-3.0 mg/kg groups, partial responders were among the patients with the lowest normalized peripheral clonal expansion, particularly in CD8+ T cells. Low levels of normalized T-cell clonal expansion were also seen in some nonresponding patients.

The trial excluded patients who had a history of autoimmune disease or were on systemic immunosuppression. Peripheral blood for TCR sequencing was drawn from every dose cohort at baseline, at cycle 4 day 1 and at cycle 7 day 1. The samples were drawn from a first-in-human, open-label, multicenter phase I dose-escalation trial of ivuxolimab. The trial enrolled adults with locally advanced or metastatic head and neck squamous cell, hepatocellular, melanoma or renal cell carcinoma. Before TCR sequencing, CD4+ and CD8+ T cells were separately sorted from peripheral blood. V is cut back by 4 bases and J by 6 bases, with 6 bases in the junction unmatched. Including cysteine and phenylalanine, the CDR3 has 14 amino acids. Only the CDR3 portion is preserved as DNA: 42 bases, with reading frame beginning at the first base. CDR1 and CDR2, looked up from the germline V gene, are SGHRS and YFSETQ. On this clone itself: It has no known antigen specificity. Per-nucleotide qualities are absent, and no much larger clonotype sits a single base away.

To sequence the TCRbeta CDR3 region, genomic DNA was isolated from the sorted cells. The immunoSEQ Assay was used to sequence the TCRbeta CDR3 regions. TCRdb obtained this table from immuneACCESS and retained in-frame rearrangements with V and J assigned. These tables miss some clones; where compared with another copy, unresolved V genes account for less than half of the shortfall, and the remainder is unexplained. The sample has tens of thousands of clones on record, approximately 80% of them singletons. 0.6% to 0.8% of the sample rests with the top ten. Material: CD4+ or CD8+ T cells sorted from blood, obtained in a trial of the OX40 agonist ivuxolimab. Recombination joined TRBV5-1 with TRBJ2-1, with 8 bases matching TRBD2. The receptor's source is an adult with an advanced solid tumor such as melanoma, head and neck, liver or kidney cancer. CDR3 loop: CASSLGTSLNEQFF. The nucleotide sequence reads TGCGCCAGCAGCCTCGGGACTAGTCTCAATGAGCAGTTCTTC. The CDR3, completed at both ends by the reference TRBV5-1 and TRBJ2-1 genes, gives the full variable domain KAGVTQTPRYLIKTRGQQVTLSCSPISGHRSVSWYQQTPGQGLQFLFEYFSETQRNKGNFPGRFSGRQFSNSRSEMNVSTLELGDSALYLCASSLGTSLNEQFFGPGTRLTVL.